Presented here are 20 T cell receptor beta chains from one specimen sequenced in a study of shared clonotypes between healthy human individuals. Generated by immunoSEQ multiplex PCR, the TCRdb table keeps only in-frame clones and is missing some. The sample holds over a million clones, about 96% seen once. The sequencing sample was made of naive CD4+ T cells sorted from blood. Subset: CD45RA+ positively selected. Source of these receptors: a man younger than 40 in good health.

This clone has only one observation. Other nucleotide sequences in the sample specify the same CDR3. The CDR3 is CASSPGGGLGNQPQHF. For the CDR3, the DNA is TGTGCCAGCAGCCCGGGGGGGGGATTAGGCAATCAGCCCCAGCATTTT. The chain has TRBV7-9 and TRBJ1-5; possible D gene TRBD1, 5 bases. The germline gives CDR1 SEHNR, CDR2 FQNEAQ (reference sequence). V lost 5 bases, J lost 2 bases, and 16 bases lay in between. The CDR3 has 16 amino acids.

To note about this clone: This CDR3 is also generated by other DNA sequences in the sample. The chain links TRBV28 to TRBJ1-5; D gene unclear. V dropped 6 bases and J dropped 4 bases, with 4 bases sitting between them. This CDR3 has 11 amino acids. CDR1 is MDHEN, CDR2 SYDVKM, per germline. CDR3 sequence (DNA): TGTGCCAGCAGCCAGAATCAGCCCCAGCATTTT. This sequence encodes CASSQNQPQHF.

This chain joins TRBV7-6 and TRBJ2-2; 9 nucleotides match TRBD2. The ends lost 6 bases at V and 6 bases at J; junction bases unmatched: 11. CDR1 and CDR2 from the germline V gene are SGHVS and FNYEAQ. The CDR3 contains 16 residues. CDR3 region: CASSLSTSGFSGELFF. Here the CDR3 DNA reads TGTGCCAGCAGTCTCTCGACTAGCGGTTTTTCCGGGGAGCTGTTTTTT.

CDR3 loop: CASQSGHWNTEAFF. Here the CDR3 DNA reads TGTGCCAGCCAATCGGGACATTGGAACACTGAAGCTTTCTTT. The chain combines TRBV7-9 with TRBJ1-1; possibly TRBD1 for D (6 bases). Per germline, CDR1 SEHNR and CDR2 FQNEAQ (reference sequence). The CDR3 contains 14 residues. Trimming stripped 8 bases from V and 1 base from J, with 14 bases between.

The CDR3 DNA reads as TGTGCCAGTAGTCCTTTGCCGGGACAGGGCACTGAAGCTTTCTTT. It translates to CASSPLPGQGTEAFF. This sequence joins TRBV19 and TRBJ1-1; 9 nucleotides match TRBD1. Germline V gene sequence: CDR1 LNHDA, CDR2 SQIVND (reference sequence). V shed 5 bases, J shed 4 bases, and the junction held 8 bases outside the gene matches. The CDR3 totals 15 residues.

About this clone itself: Different DNA sequences within this sample yield the same CDR3. V is TRBV28 and J is TRBJ1-2, with 8 bases lining up with TRBD1. The germline V gene encodes CDR1 MDHEN and CDR2 SYDVKM. The CDR3 is 13 residues long. V dropped 4 bases and J dropped 7; count of bases not matched to a gene: 5. The chain's CDR3 is CASSYRGRGGYTF. For the CDR3, the DNA is TGTGCCAGCAGTTACAGGGGGAGGGGTGGCTACACCTTC.

The chain uses TRBV28 and TRBJ2-2, with 11 bases aligning to TRBD1. Germline CDR1 MDHEN, CDR2 SYDVKM. This CDR3 is 16 amino acids long. Trimming cost V 11 bases and J 5 bases; bases outside gene matches: 13. CDR3 sequence: CAAEAAGTGGTGELFF. Written as DNA, the CDR3 is TGTGCCGCGGAGGCTGCCGGGACAGGGGGTACCGGGGAGCTGTTTTTT.

V and J are TRBV7-8 and TRBJ2-7; D is unresolved. The germline V and J ends were trimmed by 1 base and 1 base, with 17 bases remaining between them. From germline, CDR1 is SGHVS and CDR2 FQNEAQ. CDR3 size: 17 residues. The DNA for the CDR3 is TGTGCCAGCAGCTTAGAGTCTTTGGCGATGGTGTCCTACGAGCAGTACTTC. Translation: CASSLESLAMVSYEQYF.

The chain recombines TRBV7-9 with TRBJ1-5; TRBD1 agrees at 12 bases. V dropped 2 bases and J dropped 7; count of bases not matched to a gene: 6. CDR3 length equals 16 residues. Germline V CDR1 and CDR2: SEHNR, FQNEAQ (reference sequence). The CDR3 DNA reads as TGTGCCAGCAGCTTATCCGGGACAGGGGGCAGGCAGCCCCAGCATTTT. This codes for CASSLSGTGGRQPQHF.

About this clone itself: This sample also contains other DNA sequences that code for the same CDR3. The V gene is TRBV18, the J gene TRBJ2-1, with D possibly matching TRBD1 (6 bases). This CDR3 spans 15 amino acids. The V end was cut by 3 bases, the J end by 2 bases, with 11 bases between. The germline V gene encodes CDR1 KGHSH and CDR2 LQKENI. The CDR3 region has the DNA TGTGCCAGCTCACCTTCGCAGGGGCCCTACAATGAGCAGTTCTTC. It translates to CASSPSQGPYNEQFF.

This chain links TRBV28 with TRBJ2-7; 11 nucleotides agree with TRBD2. The CDR3 spans 15 residues. The V segment lost 7 bases and the J segment 3 bases; nucleotides outside the gene matches: 8. CDR1 is MDHEN, CDR2 SYDVKM, per germline. CDR3 coding DNA: TGTGCCAGCAAACAACCGGGACTAGCGGTCTACGAGCAGTACTTC. This codes for CASKQPGLAVYEQYF.

Of note for this clone: The identical CDR3 is also encoded by other nucleotide sequences in the sample. The CDR3 DNA sequence: TGTGCCAGCAGCTCAGGGGTCGGCTACACCTTC. Translated: CASSSGVGYTF. The chain combines TRBV28 with TRBJ1-2; D is possibly TRBD1 (6 bases). V lost 6 bases and J 8 bases, leaving 10 bases between the germline ends. CDR1 is MDHEN, CDR2 SYDVKM, per germline. The CDR3 covers 11 residues.

The rearrangement uses TRBV30 and TRBJ2-1, with D possibly being TRBD1 (5 bases). With 2 bases removed from V and 5 bases from J, the gap between germline ends came to 16 bases. From germline, CDR1 is GTSNPN and CDR2 SVGIG (reference sequence). The CDR3 sequence is 15 residues long. CDR3: CAWSKSPTVNNEQFF. Here the CDR3 DNA reads TGTGCCTGGAGTAAGAGCCCGACAGTCAACAATGAGCAGTTCTTC. Full variable domain (missing parts from reference TRBV30 and TRBJ2-1): SQTIHQWPATLVQPVGSPLSLECTVEGTSNPNLYWYRQAAGRGLQLLFYSVGIGQISSEVPQNLSASRPQDRQFILSSKKLLLSDSGFYLCAWSKSPTVNNEQFFGPGTRLTVL.

In DNA, the CDR3 is TGTGCCAGCAGTTACTCTCTCGCGAGAAATGGCTACACCTTC. As protein: CASSYSLARNGYTF. The chain recombines TRBV6-5 with TRBJ1-2; D gene unclear. This CDR3 comprises 14 residues. V dropped 0 bases and J dropped 6 bases, with 11 bases sitting between them. Germline V gene lookup returns CDR1 MNHEY and CDR2 SVGAGI.

In this sample, this clone turned up once. This chain links TRBV19 with TRBJ1-5, with a possible D match to TRBD1 (6 bases). V dropped 1 base and J dropped 8 bases, with 18 bases sitting between them. The CDR3 covers 16 residues. Germline assignment: CDR1 LNHDA and CDR2 SQIVND (reference sequence). The CDR3 spells CASSIAAGTPSEPQHF. CDR3 sequence (DNA): TGTGCCAGTAGTATAGCCGCCGGGACACCGTCGGAGCCCCAGCATTTT.

J is TRBJ1-5 and V is TRBV30; 11 bases align to TRBD1. The J call may be wrong; the DNA end is better matched by TRBJ2-3. CDR1 is GTSNPN and CDR2 is SVGIG in the germline V gene (reference sequence). CDR3 length: 15 residues. For the CDR3, the DNA is TGTGCCTGGAGCGTAAGGACAGGGGGCAATCAGCCCCAGTATTTT. It encodes CAWSVRTGGNQPQYF.

V gene TRBV19 combines with J gene TRBJ2-7; either TRBD1 or TRBD2 may fit D (5 bases each). This CDR3 comprises 14 residues. The V end was cut by 9 bases, the J end by 2 bases, with 17 bases between. Germline values: CDR1 LNHDA, CDR2 SQIVND (reference sequence). CDR3 sequence: CASKGPGPTYEQYF. In nucleotides, the CDR3 is TGTGCCAGCAAGGGTCCGGGACCTACCTACGAGCAGTACTTC.

This sequence joins TRBV2 and TRBJ2-7; D is ambiguous. Deletions cut 6 bases from V and 3 bases from J, with 12 bases between. The length of the CDR3 is 13 residues. The germline CDR1 and CDR2 sequences are SNHLY and FYNNEI. Here the CDR3 DNA reads TGTGCCAGCAGAAGTGGGGTAAACTACGAGCAGTACTTC. It specifies CASRSGVNYEQYF. Supplemented by reference TRBV2 and TRBJ2-7, the full variable domain reads EPEVTQTPSHQVTQMGQEVILRCVPISNHLYFYWYRQILGQKVEFLVSFYNNEISEKSEIFDDQFSVERPDGSNFTLKIRSTKLEDSAMYFCASRSGVNYEQYFGPGTRLTVT.

This rearrangement joins TRBV18 to TRBJ2-2; 9 positions agree with TRBD1. The CDR3 has 16 residues. Trimming cost V 4 bases and J 4 bases; bases outside gene matches: 7. Germline lookup yields CDR1 KGHSH and CDR2 LQKENI. The CDR3 reads CASSRPGQGITGELFF. The DNA of the CDR3 is TGTGCCAGCTCACGACCGGGACAGGGTATCACCGGGGAGCTGTTTTTT.

The chain links TRBV7-8 to TRBJ2-7; D ambiguous. This CDR3 is built from 11 residues. Germline V gene lookup returns CDR1 SGHVS and CDR2 FQNEAQ. Between the trimmed V and J ends, which lost 5 bases and 3 bases, there was a span of 5 bases. In DNA form, the CDR3 reads TGTGCCAGCAGCCTCTACTACGAGCAGTACTTC. Encoded protein: CASSLYYEQYF.